This T cell receptor beta chain stems from a study of cytomegalovirus exposure and HLA in healthy donors. Whole-study findings and limits: The later analysis indicated that the majority of CMV-associated TCR beta chains appeared HLA-restricted. The likely explanation for a cluster of highly shared sequence variants was sequencing artifact. Being productive about 87% or about 30% of the time was typical of most TCR beta V segments in an earlier analysis. Fewer N-insertions (relative to the approximately 670-donor mean) were reportedly seen in an Asian-associated ancestry cluster in a later analysis.

Regarding this clone: Its antigen is unknown.

A multiplex PCR was run with 60 Vbeta primers and 13 Jbeta primers. Profiled with immunoSEQ multiplex PCR; TCRdb holds only in-frame clones, not every one. The table lists approximately 80,000 clones. What was sequenced was PBMCs. The receptor was derived from a woman aged 25 to 45 in good health and CMV-seronegative.

CDR3 nucleotides: TGTGCCAGCAGAAGGGGCTACTCCTACGAGCAGTACTTC. Its protein is CASRRGYSYEQYF. The chain uses TRBV28 and TRBJ2-7, with D perhaps matching TRBD1 (5 bases). CDR1 MDHEN and CDR2 SYDVKM come from the germline V gene. V dropped 6 bases and J dropped 0 bases, with 9 bases sitting between them. The CDR3 consists of 13 residues.